Presented here are 20 T cell receptor beta chains from one specimen sequenced in a study of T cell responses to AZD1222 COVID-19 vaccine. Repertoires were generated with immunoSEQ multiplex PCR, while TCRdb's copy carries only in-frame clones and drops some. Of 150,000 or so clones listed, roughly 91% are singletons. The specimen was peripheral blood, collected on day 0 of AZD1222 vaccination. Source of these receptors: an adult in good health.

The chain combines TRBV27 with TRBJ2-2, with D tentatively TRBD1 (6 bases). CDR3 length: 14 residues. Per the germline V gene, CDR1 is MNHEY and CDR2 is SMNVEV (reference sequence). Trimming stripped 6 bases from V and 2 bases from J, with 10 bases between. CDR3 region: CASSRTVNTGELFF. The CDR3 bases are TGTGCCAGCAGCCGGACAGTTAACACCGGGGAGCTGTTTTTT.

V is TRBV29-1 and J is TRBJ2-1; D is possibly TRBD1 or TRBD2 (6 bases each). The CDR3 consists of 14 residues. Per the germline V gene, CDR1 is SQVTM and CDR2 is ANQGSEA. The V end lost 4 bases, the J end lost 0 bases, and 10 bases lay between the germline ends. CDR3 in amino acids: CSVAEGGSYNEQFF. Here the CDR3 DNA reads TGCAGCGTTGCTGAGGGGGGCTCCTACAATGAGCAGTTCTTC.

This sequence joins TRBV7-2 and TRBJ2-7; the D is unclear. The CDR3 runs 15 residues. V gave up 3 bases and J gave up 0 bases, with 12 bases separating them. Germline CDR1 reads SGHTA; CDR2 reads FQGNSA. This CDR3 reads CASSFTPSSSYEQYF. The DNA for the CDR3 is TGTGCCAGCAGCTTTACCCCGAGTAGCTCCTACGAGCAGTACTTC.

This clone appeared a few times. This chain uses TRBV4-1 with TRBJ1-6, with TRBD1 matching 10 bases. V lost 1 base and J lost 7; bases outside the gene matches: 13. This CDR3 has 19 amino acids. The V gene's germline CDR1 is MGHRA and CDR2 YSYEKL. CDR3: CASSQVLFTGTGENSPLHF. In DNA form, the CDR3 reads TGCGCCAGCAGCCAAGTACTCTTCACCGGGACAGGGGAGAATTCACCCCTCCACTTT.

The CDR3 reads CASSLRGGQYNEQFF. CDR3 coding DNA: TGTGCCAGCAGCCTTCGCGGGGGGCAATACAATGAGCAGTTCTTC. The chain joins TRBV9 to TRBJ2-1, with TRBD2 matching over 8 bases. Trimming at V came to 4 bases and at J to 4 bases, leaving 7 bases not matched to a gene. Per germline, CDR1 SGDLS and CDR2 YYNGEE. This CDR3 region has 15 residues.

The V call is TRBV19, the J call TRBJ2-3; maybe TRBD2 (5 bases). The CDR3 spans 14 residues. Germline V gene sequence: CDR1 LNHDA, CDR2 SQIVND (reference sequence). The germline V and J ends were trimmed by 4 bases and 4 bases, with 12 bases remaining between them. The CDR3 region is CASSSEDYADTQYF. DNA for the CDR3: TGTGCCAGTAGTAGTGAAGACTATGCAGATACGCAGTATTTT.

The genes are TRBV28 and TRBJ2-3; D is ambiguous. Germline V gene lookup returns CDR1 MDHEN and CDR2 SYDVKM. Deletions cut 3 bases from V and 5 bases from J, with 9 bases between. The CDR3 is 13 amino acids. CDR3 coding DNA: TGTGCCAGCAGTTTGGTCGAAGAAGATACGCAGTATTTT. It specifies CASSLVEEDTQYF.

The chain couples TRBV28 to TRBJ1-1; D is perhaps TRBD1 (5 bases). With 7 bases removed from V and 5 bases from J, the gap between germline ends came to 14 bases. Looked up from germline, CDR1 is MDHEN and CDR2 is SYDVKM. The CDR3 consists of 13 residues. CDR3 amino acids: CASTPGGGTEAFF. The DNA for the CDR3 is TGTGCCAGCACCCCCGGGGGAGGGACTGAAGCTTTCTTT.

This clone is medium-sized (0.01 to 0.1%) in the sample. CDR3 in DNA: TGTGCCAGCAGTCCCGTAGCGGGGGCCCTCTACAATGAGCAGTTCTTC. Its translation is CASSPVAGALYNEQFF. The genes are TRBV27 and TRBJ2-1; 9 bases map to TRBD2. V lost 5 bases and J lost 3; bases outside the gene matches: 8. Germline values: CDR1 MNHEY, CDR2 SMNVEV (reference sequence). The length of the CDR3 is 16 residues.

The chain combines TRBV25-1 with TRBJ1-1; tentative D call: TRBD1 (5 bases). The V and J ends lost 0 bases and 4 bases respectively, with 6 bases between them. CDR1 is MGHDK and CDR2 is SYGVNS in the germline V gene. This CDR3 has 13 residues. CDR3 residues: CASSEYGGTEAFF. The CDR3 bases are TGTGCCAGCAGTGAATATGGGGGCACTGAAGCTTTCTTT.

The V call is TRBV2, the J call TRBJ2-7, with a weak D call TRBD1 (5 bases). Germline values: CDR1 SNHLY, CDR2 FYNNEI. This CDR3 has 13 residues. Trimming pared 4 bases from V and 6 bases from J, leaving 13 bases between. The DNA for the CDR3 is TGTGCCAGCAGTGGGGGCCGAGAACGCGAGCAGTACTTC. Its protein is CASSGGREREQYF.

The J gene is TRBJ2-5, the V gene TRBV7-8; D is undetermined. The CDR3 consists of 13 residues. From germline, CDR1 is SGHVS and CDR2 FQNEAQ. Trimming took off 0 bases at V and 5 bases at J, with 7 bases between the two ends. The CDR3 DNA sequence: TGTGCCAGCAGCTTAGCATTATCGGAGACCCAGTACTTC. Encoded protein: CASSLALSETQYF.

The chain carries TRBV6-1 and TRBJ1-1; possibly TRBD1 for D (5 bases). The V end lost 3 bases, the J end lost 0 bases, and 17 bases lay between the germline ends. Germline CDR1 is MNHNS and CDR2 is SASEGT. The CDR3 spans 17 residues. For the CDR3, the DNA is TGTGCCAGCAGTGACAGTGGGGGTTGGGAGATGAACACTGAAGCTTTCTTT. It yields the protein CASSDSGGWEMNTEAFF.

This chain joins TRBV5-1 and TRBJ1-2; perhaps TRBD1 as D (5 bases). The V gene's germline CDR1 is SGHRS and CDR2 YFSETQ. This CDR3 is built from 15 residues. The ends were cut back, 2 bases at V and 3 bases at J, with 14 bases in the middle. CDR3 amino acids: CASSFGFARDYGYTF. CDR3 sequence (DNA): TGCGCCAGCAGCTTCGGTTTTGCCAGGGACTATGGCTACACCTTC.

The chain combines TRBV19 with TRBJ1-5; D not certain. This CDR3 comprises 14 residues. Germline loops: CDR1 LNHDA, CDR2 SQIVND (reference sequence). The V end lost 11 bases, the J end lost 5 bases, and 19 bases lay between the germline ends. The CDR3 protein is CACGPPNSYQPQHF. The CDR3 DNA sequence: TGTGCCTGCGGACCGCCGAATTCATATCAGCCCCAGCATTTT.

The CDR3 region is CASSPPTGNYGYTF. DNA of the CDR3: TGTGCCAGTAGTCCTCCAACGGGGAACTATGGCTACACCTTC. The V gene is TRBV19, the J gene TRBJ1-2, with D hard to call. CDR1 is LNHDA, CDR2 SQIVND, per germline (reference sequence). Trimming shortened V by 5 bases and J by 2 bases, and 12 bases separated the two germline ends. This CDR3 spans 14 amino acids.

The V gene is TRBV7-3, the J gene TRBJ2-3; D not certain. The CDR3 is 14 residues long. V was trimmed by 2 bases and J by 7 bases, leaving 13 bases between them. From germline, CDR1 is SGHTA and CDR2 FQGTGA. CDR3: CASSLGVGMNTQYF. The CDR3 region has the DNA TGTGCCAGCAGCTTAGGCGTGGGTATGAATACGCAGTATTTT.

The V and J genes are TRBV7-2 and TRBJ2-5, with D unclear. Germline V gene sequence: CDR1 SGHTA, CDR2 FQGNSA. Trimming shortened V by 4 bases and J by 4 bases, and 7 bases separated the two germline ends. The CDR3 consists of 12 residues. The CDR3 bases are TGTGCCAGCAGCTCAACGAGAGAGACCCAGTACTTC. Amino acids: CASSSTRETQYF.

The V call is TRBV18, the J call TRBJ2-3; TRBD1 agrees at 7 bases. This CDR3 contains 16 residues. Per germline, CDR1 KGHSH and CDR2 LQKENI. The V gene end was trimmed by 4 bases and the J gene end by 3 bases; junction bases not matched to a gene: 10. In DNA, the CDR3 is TGTGCCAGCTCACGCCCCGGGACAGCCCGGACAGATACGCAGTATTTT. As protein: CASSRPGTARTDTQYF. The full variable domain, in which reference TRBV18 and TRBJ2-3 provide the parts outside the CDR3, is NAGVMQNPRHLVRRRGQEARLRCSPMKGHSHVYWYRQLPEEGLKFMVYLQKENIIDESGMPKERFSAEFPKEGPSILRIQQVVRGDSAAYFCASSRPGTARTDTQYFGPGTRLTVL.

This chain uses TRBV14 with TRBJ1-2; the D gene is possibly TRBD1 (6 bases). There are 16 residues in the CDR3. V gave up 1 base and J gave up 2 bases, with 14 bases separating them. Germline assignment: CDR1 SGHDN and CDR2 FVKESK. In DNA, the CDR3 is TGTGCCAGCAGCCAAGTATCCGGGGGCGCGAACTATGGCTACACCTTC. Residues: CASSQVSGGANYGYTF.